These 29 T cell receptor beta chains came from one sample sequenced in a study of T cell responses to AZD1222 COVID-19 vaccine (dated by TCRdb to about 2021). Library construction relied on the immunoSEQ multiplex PCR assay. This immuneACCESS table, as held by TCRdb, lists in-frame sequences with V and J called but not all clones. Of the missing ones, under half trace to an unresolved V gene in checked studies; the others have no known cause. In this sample the table shows about 120,000 clones, 80% to 95% of which occur a single time. The ten largest clones take up more than 13% of the sample. The sample's time point label, in plain terms: baseline before first vaccination. The sequences come from peripheral blood, collected on day 0 of AZD1222 vaccination. The receptor set was obtained from an adult in good health.

The CDR3 loop is CSVSTSGRGNEQFF. In DNA form, the CDR3 reads TGCAGCGTTTCTACTAGCGGGAGGGGAAATGAGCAGTTCTTC. The V and J genes are TRBV29-1 and TRBJ2-1; 13 bases agree with TRBD2. This CDR3 region has 14 residues. V shed 5 bases, J shed 7 bases, and the junction held 5 bases outside the gene matches. In germline, CDR1 is SQVTM, CDR2 ANQGSEA.

The chain has TRBV6-5 and TRBJ1-1; D perhaps matches TRBD1 (5 bases). The V gene's germline CDR1 is MNHEY and CDR2 SVGAGI. V dropped 0 bases and J dropped 1 base, with 9 bases sitting between them. The CDR3 totals 15 residues. The CDR3 region is CASSYSGRANTEAFF. CDR3 sequence (DNA): TGTGCCAGCAGTTACTCGGGCAGGGCGAACACTGAAGCTTTCTTT.

This chain links TRBV11-3 with TRBJ2-5; 15 bases are a match to TRBD2. The CDR3 spans 18 residues. V lost 7 bases to trimming and J lost 5 bases; unmatched junction nucleotides: 14. From germline, CDR1 is SGHNT and CDR2 YENEEA. The chain's CDR3 is CASINGLAGGPSQETQYF. DNA for the CDR3: TGTGCCAGCATCAACGGACTAGCGGGGGGGCCGTCCCAGGAGACCCAGTACTTC.

The chain links TRBV4-1 to TRBJ1-5, with a tentative D call TRBD1 (5 bases). The CDR3 extends over 15 amino acids. Trimming shortened V by 1 base and J by 2 bases, and 9 bases separated the two germline ends. Germline loops: CDR1 MGHRA, CDR2 YSYEKL. CDR3 residues: CASSQGWGGNQPQHF. CDR3 nucleotide sequence: TGCGCCAGCAGCCAAGGTTGGGGGGGCAATCAGCCCCAGCATTTT.

The chain uses TRBV5-1 and TRBJ1-3; D is uncertain. The CDR3 is 13 amino acids. From germline, CDR1 is SGHRS and CDR2 YFSETQ. Trimming removed 2 bases at V and 2 bases at J, with 5 bases between. In DNA form, the CDR3 reads TGCGCCAGCAGCTTAAAGGCTGGAAACACCATATATTTT. It yields the protein CASSLKAGNTIYF.

The chain joins TRBV12-3 or TRBV12-4 to TRBJ2-3; D not certain. Trimming pared 7 bases from V and 3 bases from J, leaving 11 bases between. The length of the CDR3 is 13 residues. The CDR3 nucleotides are TGTGCCAGCACTTCGGAGAGGACAGATACGCAGTATTTT. Translating gives CASTSERTDTQYF.

The chain's CDR3 is CASSSMRGLGTEAFF. For the CDR3, the DNA is TGTGCCAGCAGCTCGATGCGGGGGTTGGGCACTGAAGCTTTCTTT. The chain has TRBV7-9 and TRBJ1-1; TRBD1 is a possible D gene (5 bases). The CDR3 has 15 residues. Germline assignment: CDR1 SEHNR and CDR2 FQNEAQ (reference sequence). Trimming took 4 bases from V and 4 from J, leaving 16 bases between them.

DNA for the CDR3: TGTGCCAGCAGCTCAAACCCTAAGGGTAACACTGAAGCTTTCTTT. Translating gives CASSSNPKGNTEAFF. The rearrangement links TRBV13 to TRBJ1-1; D is undetermined. V gave up 4 bases and J gave up 2 bases, with 14 bases separating them. Germline values: CDR1 PRHDT, CDR2 FYEKMQ (reference sequence). The CDR3 runs to 15 residues.

This clone was counted a single time. The rearrangement joins TRBV9 to TRBJ1-2, with unresolved D. V shed 0 bases and J shed 0 bases, with 6 bases lying between them. Germline-derived CDR1 and CDR2 are SGDLS and YYNGEE. The CDR3 consists of 14 residues. CDR3 bases: TGTGCCAGCAGCGTAGCAGGTACTAACTATGGCTACACCTTC. Residues: CASSVAGTNYGYTF.

The genes are TRBV28 and TRBJ1-1; D gene unclear. In germline, CDR1 is MDHEN, CDR2 SYDVKM. The V gene lost 5 bases and the J gene lost 8 bases, with 18 bases spanning the gap. This CDR3 has 14 amino acids. This CDR3 reads CASSPYPPILEAFF. In nucleotides, the CDR3 is TGTGCCAGCAGTCCCTACCCCCCGATTCTAGAAGCTTTCTTT.

The CDR3 here is CASSSGQGVPNYGYTF. The CDR3 DNA sequence: TGTGCCAGCAGTTCGGGACAGGGGGTTCCTAACTATGGCTACACCTTC. The chain combines TRBV6-5 with TRBJ1-2, with 11 bases aligning to TRBD1. The CDR3 has 16 amino acids. V was pared by 4 bases and J by 0 bases, with 4 bases of the junction left unmatched. Germline V gene data show CDR1 as MNHEY and CDR2 as SVGAGI.

The chain has TRBV3-1 (or the pseudogene TRBV3-2) and TRBJ2-5; TRBD2 agrees at 11 bases. V trimming: 1 base; J trimming: 5 bases; junction bases outside the gene matches: 6. Per germline, CDR1 LGHDT and CDR2 YNNKEL (reference sequence). This CDR3 is built from 16 residues. The CDR3 is CASSQGSSGRRETQYF. DNA of the CDR3: TGTGCCAGCAGCCAAGGTTCTAGCGGGAGGCGGGAGACCCAGTACTTC.

The chain couples TRBV9 to TRBJ2-7; D uncertain. Germline values: CDR1 SGDLS, CDR2 YYNGEE. The CDR3 loop spans 14 amino acids. The V gene lost 3 bases and the J gene lost 0 bases, with 10 bases spanning the gap. This chain's CDR3 is CASSASVSSYEQYF. The CDR3 DNA sequence: TGTGCCAGCAGCGCGAGCGTCAGCTCCTACGAGCAGTACTTC.

The chain is built from TRBV2 and TRBJ2-1; D is possibly TRBD2 (5 bases). CDR1 is SNHLY, CDR2 FYNNEI, per germline. The V and J ends lost 2 bases and 6 bases respectively, with 11 bases between them. The CDR3 is 14 amino acids. The CDR3 reads CASSESGDVNEQFF. The CDR3 DNA is TGTGCCAGCAGTGAATCCGGGGATGTCAATGAGCAGTTCTTC.

CDR3 DNA sequence: TGTGCCACCAGCAGAGATCGAACGGAATTCTATGGCTACACCTTC. Translating gives CATSRDRTEFYGYTF. The rearrangement uses TRBV15 and TRBJ1-2; D gene uncertain. Germline CDR1 LNHNV, CDR2 YYDKDF (reference sequence). The CDR3 is 15 residues long. Trimming removed 0 bases at V and 4 bases at J, with 12 bases between.

This chain links TRBV19 with TRBJ1-2, with D uncertain. Germline CDR1 and CDR2: LNHDA and SQIVND (reference sequence). V was clipped by 1 base and J by 4 bases, with 10 bases between them. The CDR3 extends over 14 amino acids. DNA of the CDR3: TGTGCCAGTAGTATAGCGACGGCGAGCTATGGCTACACCTTC. Its protein product is CASSIATASYGYTF.

The sample holds one count of this clone. The V gene is TRBV4-3, the J gene TRBJ1-3, with D perhaps matching TRBD1 (6 bases). V was trimmed by 4 bases and J by 4 bases, leaving 20 bases between them. Germline V CDR1 and CDR2: LGHNA, YSLEER. The CDR3 length is 17 residues. The DNA of the CDR3 is TGCGCCAGCAGCCGCGAGGCGGCGGGGGGGCTAGGAAACACCATATATTTT. As protein: CASSREAAGGLGNTIYF.

The chain carries TRBV15 and TRBJ2-7; TRBD2 aligns across 7 bases. The CDR3 is made up of 15 amino acids. Germline CDR1 and CDR2: LNHNV and YYDKDF (reference sequence). V trimming: 0 bases; J trimming: 0 bases; junction bases outside the gene matches: 2. Here the CDR3 reads CATSRDRTSSYEQYF. CDR3 coding DNA: TGTGCCACCAGCAGAGACCGGACTAGCTCCTACGAGCAGTACTTC.

The V gene is TRBV7-2, the J gene TRBJ2-2; D is ambiguous. The V gene lost 0 bases and the J gene lost 7 bases, with 6 bases spanning the gap. This CDR3 has 13 residues. Germline-derived CDR1 and CDR2 are SGHTA and FQGNSA. The DNA for the CDR3 is TGTGCCAGCAGCTTAGCGGTGGACGGGGAGCTGTTTTTT. Its translation is CASSLAVDGELFF.

The V and J genes are TRBV15 and TRBJ2-7, with D possibly TRBD2 on 6 matching bases. This CDR3 spans 16 amino acids. Germline CDR1 LNHNV, CDR2 YYDKDF (reference sequence). Trimming cost V 5 bases and J 0 bases, with 17 bases left between them. CDR3 sequence reads: CATSARKGLSSYEQYF. In DNA, the CDR3 is TGTGCCACCAGCGCGAGGAAGGGACTTAGCTCCTACGAGCAGTACTTC.

The CDR3 protein is CASSRGGTTEAFF. CDR3 DNA: TGTGCCAGCAGCCGGGGAGGGACCACTGAAGCTTTCTTT. The V gene is TRBV7-8, the J gene TRBJ1-1; D perhaps matches TRBD1 (5 bases). Germline CDR1 and CDR2: SGHVS and FQNEAQ. The germline V and J ends were trimmed by 5 bases and 4 bases, with 11 bases remaining between them. This CDR3 comprises 13 residues.

The chain couples TRBV30 to TRBJ1-4; maybe TRBD1 (5 bases). Deletions cut 0 bases from V and 8 bases from J, with 10 bases between. This CDR3 spans 13 amino acids. Germline CDR1 is GTSNPN and CDR2 is SVGIG (reference sequence). DNA of the CDR3: TGTGCCTGGAGTGTTGGGACTGGGGAAAAACTGTTTTTT. It translates to CAWSVGTGEKLFF.

The genes are TRBV14 and TRBJ1-4, with a possible D match to TRBD1 (6 bases). The V end was cut by 5 bases, the J end by 7 bases, with 23 bases between. CDR3 size: 17 residues. CDR1 is SGHDN and CDR2 is FVKESK in the germline V gene. In nucleotides, the CDR3 is TGTGCCAGCAGCGAACACGCGACAGGTGGGGATTTTGAAAAACTGTTTTTT. Amino acids: CASSEHATGGDFEKLFF.

The rearrangement links TRBV4-1 to TRBJ2-5; 7 nucleotides align to TRBD2. Looked up from germline, CDR1 is MGHRA and CDR2 is YSYEKL. V gave up 1 base and J gave up 3 bases; unmatched junction bases: 2. The CDR3 is 14 amino acids. CDR3 bases: TGCGCCAGCAGCCAAGCTGGGGGGGAAGAGACCCAGTACTTC. Its translation: CASSQAGGEETQYF.

In this sample, this clone turned up a few times. The V call is TRBV6-2 or TRBV6-3, the J call TRBJ1-1; D may be TRBD1 (5 bases). The CDR3 runs to 16 residues. Between the trimmed V and J ends, which lost 2 bases and 3 bases, there was a span of 16 bases. Per germline, CDR1 MNHEY and CDR2 SVGEGT. CDR3 nucleotides: TGTGCCAGCAGTTACGGTGGTTACGGGGGTTACACTGAAGCTTTCTTT. Encoded protein: CASSYGGYGGYTEAFF.

The rearrangement uses TRBV28 and TRBJ2-7; 7 nucleotides line up with TRBD1. The germline V gene encodes CDR1 MDHEN and CDR2 SYDVKM. The length of the CDR3 is 13 residues. Trimming cost V 6 bases and J 2 bases; bases outside gene matches: 4. CDR3 sequence: CASRGQSPYEQYF. The DNA of the CDR3 is TGTGCCAGCAGGGGACAGAGTCCCTACGAGCAGTACTTC.

This clone turned up a few times. The chain links TRBV6-2 or TRBV6-3 to TRBJ1-2; D ambiguous. V gave up 6 bases and J gave up 7 bases, with 15 bases separating them. Germline V gene data show CDR1 as MNHEY and CDR2 as SVGEGT. This CDR3 comprises 13 residues. The CDR3, as DNA: TGTGCCAGCAGCCAAGTACCCGGCCTTGGCTACACCTTC. The encoded protein is CASSQVPGLGYTF.

J is TRBJ2-7 and V is TRBV7-8; 9 bases fit TRBD2. Looked up from germline, CDR1 is SGHVS and CDR2 is FQNEAQ. J was trimmed by 3 bases and V by 3 bases; bases with no gene match: 6. The CDR3 totals 15 residues. CDR3 sequence (DNA): TGTGCCAGCAGCTTTAGCGGGAGCGGGTACTACGAGCAGTACTTC. It encodes CASSFSGSGYYEQYF.

The chain recombines TRBV15 with TRBJ2-3, with 12 nucleotides matching TRBD2. J was trimmed by 4 bases and V by 4 bases; bases with no gene match: 6. Germline V gene lookup returns CDR1 LNHNV and CDR2 YYDKDF (reference sequence). This CDR3 has 16 residues. The CDR3 region has the DNA TGTGCCACCAGCATCCCGACTAGCGGGAGAGCAGATACGCAGTATTTT. It specifies CATSIPTSGRADTQYF.